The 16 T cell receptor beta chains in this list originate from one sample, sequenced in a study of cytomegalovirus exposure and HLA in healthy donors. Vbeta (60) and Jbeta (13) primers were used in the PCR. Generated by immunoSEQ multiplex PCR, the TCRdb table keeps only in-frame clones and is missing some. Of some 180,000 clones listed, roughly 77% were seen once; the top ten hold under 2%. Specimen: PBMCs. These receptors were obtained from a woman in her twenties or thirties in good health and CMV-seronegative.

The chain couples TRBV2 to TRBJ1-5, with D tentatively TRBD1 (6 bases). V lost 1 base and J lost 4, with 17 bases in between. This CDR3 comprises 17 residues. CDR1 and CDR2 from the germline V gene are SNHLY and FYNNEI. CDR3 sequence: CASSEGYLTGRNQPQHF. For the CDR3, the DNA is TGTGCCAGCAGTGAAGGCTACCTGACAGGTAGGAATCAGCCCCAGCATTTT.

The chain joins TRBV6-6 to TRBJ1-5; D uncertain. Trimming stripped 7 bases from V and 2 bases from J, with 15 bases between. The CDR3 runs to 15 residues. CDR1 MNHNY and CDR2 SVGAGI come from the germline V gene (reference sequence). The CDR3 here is CASNQRGSGNQPQHF. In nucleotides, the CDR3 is TGTGCCAGCAACCAGCGGGGTTCAGGCAATCAGCCCCAGCATTTT.

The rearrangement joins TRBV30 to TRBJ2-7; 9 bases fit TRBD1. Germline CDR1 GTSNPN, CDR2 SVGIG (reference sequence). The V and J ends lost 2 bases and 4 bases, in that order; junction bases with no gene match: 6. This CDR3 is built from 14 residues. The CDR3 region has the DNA TGTGCCTGGAGTAAAGGGACAGGGCCTTACGAGCAGTACTTC. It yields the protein CAWSKGTGPYEQYF. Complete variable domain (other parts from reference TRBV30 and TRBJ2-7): SQTIHQWPATLVQPVGSPLSLECTVEGTSNPNLYWYRQAAGRGLQLLFYSVGIGQISSEVPQNLSASRPQDRQFILSSKKLLLSDSGFYLCAWSKGTGPYEQYFGPGTRLTVT.

The CDR3 DNA sequence: TGCGCCAGCAGCTTGGCATCAGGCTCTGGAAACACCATATATTTT. Its translation is CASSLASGSGNTIYF. The V gene is TRBV5-1, the J gene TRBJ1-3; D not certain. V lost 0 bases and J lost 0, with 7 bases in between. Germline-derived CDR1 and CDR2 are SGHRS and YFSETQ. There are 15 residues in the CDR3.

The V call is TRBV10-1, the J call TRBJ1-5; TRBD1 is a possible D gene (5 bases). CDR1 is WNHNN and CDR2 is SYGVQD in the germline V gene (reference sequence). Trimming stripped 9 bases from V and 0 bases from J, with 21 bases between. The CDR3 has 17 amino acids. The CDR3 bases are TGCGCCAGGTCGGGAGGGGAATCACCCTATAGCAATCAGCCCCAGCATTTT. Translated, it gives CARSGGESPYSNQPQHF.

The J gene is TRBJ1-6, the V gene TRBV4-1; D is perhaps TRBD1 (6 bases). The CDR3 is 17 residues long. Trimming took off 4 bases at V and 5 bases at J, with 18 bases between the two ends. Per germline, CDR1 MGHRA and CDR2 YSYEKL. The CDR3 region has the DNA TGCGCCAGCAGCCCTCCCGCGGTAAACAGGGATAATTCACCCCTCCACTTT. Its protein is CASSPPAVNRDNSPLHF.

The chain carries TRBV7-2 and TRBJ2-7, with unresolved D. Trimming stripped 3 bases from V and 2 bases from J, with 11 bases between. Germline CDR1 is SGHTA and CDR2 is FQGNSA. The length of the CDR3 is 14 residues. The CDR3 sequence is CASSFGSFPYEQYF. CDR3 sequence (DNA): TGTGCCAGCAGCTTCGGGTCTTTCCCCTACGAGCAGTACTTC.

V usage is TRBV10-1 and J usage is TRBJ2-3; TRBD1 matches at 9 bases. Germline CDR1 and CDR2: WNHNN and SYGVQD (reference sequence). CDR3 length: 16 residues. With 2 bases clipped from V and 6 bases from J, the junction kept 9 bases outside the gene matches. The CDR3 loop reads CASSETGTGLVDTQYF. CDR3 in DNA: TGCGCCAGCAGTGAGACCGGGACAGGGCTTGTTGATACGCAGTATTTT.

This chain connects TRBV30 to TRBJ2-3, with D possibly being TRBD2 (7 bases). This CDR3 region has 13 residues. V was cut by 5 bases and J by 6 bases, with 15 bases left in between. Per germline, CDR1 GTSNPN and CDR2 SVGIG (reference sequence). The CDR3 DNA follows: TGTGCCTGGGGAGGGGGGGGGCCCGATACGCAGTATTTT. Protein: CAWGGGGPDTQYF. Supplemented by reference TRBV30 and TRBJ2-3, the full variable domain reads SQTIHQWPATLVQPVGSPLSLECTVEGTSNPNLYWYRQAAGRGLQLLFYSVGIGQISSEVPQNLSASRPQDRQFILSSKKLLLSDSGFYLCAWGGGGPDTQYFGPGTRLTVL.

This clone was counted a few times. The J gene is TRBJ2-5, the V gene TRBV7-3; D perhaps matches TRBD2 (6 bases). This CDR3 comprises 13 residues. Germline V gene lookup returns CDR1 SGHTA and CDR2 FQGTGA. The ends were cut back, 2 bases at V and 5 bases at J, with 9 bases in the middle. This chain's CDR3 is CASSLGAGETQYF. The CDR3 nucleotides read TGTGCCAGCAGCTTAGGGGCGGGGGAGACCCAGTACTTC.

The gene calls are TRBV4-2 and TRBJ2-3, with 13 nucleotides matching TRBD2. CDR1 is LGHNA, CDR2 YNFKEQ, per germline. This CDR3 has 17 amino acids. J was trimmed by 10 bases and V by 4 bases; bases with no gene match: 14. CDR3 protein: CASSRGSLAGGMMAQYF. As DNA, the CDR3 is TGTGCCAGCAGCCGGGGGTCACTAGCGGGGGGGATGATGGCGCAGTATTTT.

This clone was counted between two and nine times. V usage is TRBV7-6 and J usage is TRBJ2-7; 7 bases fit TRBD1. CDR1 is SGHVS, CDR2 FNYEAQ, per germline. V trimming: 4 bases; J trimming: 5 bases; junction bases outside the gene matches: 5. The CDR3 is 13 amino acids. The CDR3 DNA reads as TGTGCCAGCAGCTATAGGACAGGAGACGAGCAGTACTTC. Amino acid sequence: CASSYRTGDEQYF.

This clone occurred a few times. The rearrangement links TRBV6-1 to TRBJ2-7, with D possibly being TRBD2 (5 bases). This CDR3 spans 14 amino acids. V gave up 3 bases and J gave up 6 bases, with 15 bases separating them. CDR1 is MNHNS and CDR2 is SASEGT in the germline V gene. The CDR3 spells CASSDSLEASEQYF. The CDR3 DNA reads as TGTGCCAGCAGTGACAGTTTGGAGGCATCCGAGCAGTACTTC.

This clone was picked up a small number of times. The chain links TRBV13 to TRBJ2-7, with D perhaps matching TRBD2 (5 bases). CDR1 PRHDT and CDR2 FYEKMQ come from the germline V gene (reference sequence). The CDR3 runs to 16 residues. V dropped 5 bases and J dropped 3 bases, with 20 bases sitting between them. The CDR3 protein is CASSPSTHRESYEQYF. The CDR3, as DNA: TGTGCCAGCAGCCCGAGTACTCACCGGGAAAGCTACGAGCAGTACTTC.

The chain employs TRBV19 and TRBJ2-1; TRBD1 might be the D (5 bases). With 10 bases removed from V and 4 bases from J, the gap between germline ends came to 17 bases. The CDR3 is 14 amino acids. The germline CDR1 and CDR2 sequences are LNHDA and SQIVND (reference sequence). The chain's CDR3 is CATRAESIYNEQFF. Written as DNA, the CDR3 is TGTGCCACCAGGGCGGAGTCAATTTACAATGAGCAGTTCTTC.

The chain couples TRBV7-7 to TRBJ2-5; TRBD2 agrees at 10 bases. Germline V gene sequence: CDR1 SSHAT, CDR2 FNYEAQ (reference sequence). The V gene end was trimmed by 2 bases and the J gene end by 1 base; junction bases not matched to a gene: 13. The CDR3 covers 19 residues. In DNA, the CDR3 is TGTGCCAGCAGCTTACGATCCCTAGCGGGGGCGCTCGTCCAAGAGACCCAGTACTTC. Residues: CASSLRSLAGALVQETQYF.